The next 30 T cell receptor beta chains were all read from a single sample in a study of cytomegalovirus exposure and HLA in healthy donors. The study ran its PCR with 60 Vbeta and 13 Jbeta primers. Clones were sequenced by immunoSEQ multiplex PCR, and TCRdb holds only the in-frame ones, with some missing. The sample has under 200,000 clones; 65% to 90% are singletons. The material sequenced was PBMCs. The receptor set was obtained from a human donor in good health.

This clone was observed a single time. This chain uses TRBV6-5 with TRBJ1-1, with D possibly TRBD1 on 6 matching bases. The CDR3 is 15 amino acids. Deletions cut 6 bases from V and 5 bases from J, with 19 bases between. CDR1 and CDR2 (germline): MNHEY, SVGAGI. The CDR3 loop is CASSGGGAGSTEAFF. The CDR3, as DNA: TGTGCCAGCAGCGGGGGGGGCGCAGGTTCAACTGAAGCTTTCTTT.

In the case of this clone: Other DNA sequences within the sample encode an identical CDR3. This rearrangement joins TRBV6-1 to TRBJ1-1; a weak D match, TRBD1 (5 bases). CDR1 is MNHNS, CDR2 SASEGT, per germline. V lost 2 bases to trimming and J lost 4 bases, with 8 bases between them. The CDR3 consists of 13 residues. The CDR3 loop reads CASSESGGTEAFF. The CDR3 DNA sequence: TGTGCCAGCAGTGAATCGGGGGGCACTGAAGCTTTCTTT.

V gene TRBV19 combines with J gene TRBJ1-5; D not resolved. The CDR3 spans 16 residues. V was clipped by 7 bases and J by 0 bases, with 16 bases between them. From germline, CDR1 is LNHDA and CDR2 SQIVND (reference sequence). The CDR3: CASNQEAPNSNQPQHF. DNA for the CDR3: TGTGCCAGTAACCAAGAGGCCCCAAATAGCAATCAGCCCCAGCATTTT. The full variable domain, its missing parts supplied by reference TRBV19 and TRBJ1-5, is DGGITQSPKYLFRKEGQNVTLSCEQNLNHDAMYWYRQDPGQGLRLIYYSQIVNDFQKGDIAEGYSVSREKKESFPLTVTSAQKNPTAFYLCASNQEAPNSNQPQHFGDGTRLSIL.

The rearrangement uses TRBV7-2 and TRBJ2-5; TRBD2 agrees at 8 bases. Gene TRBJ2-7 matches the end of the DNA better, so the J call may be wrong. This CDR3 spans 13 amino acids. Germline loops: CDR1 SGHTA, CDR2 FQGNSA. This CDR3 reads CASSPGGVHEQYF. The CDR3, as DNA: TGTGCCAGCAGCCCGGGGGGGGTCCACGAGCAGTACTTC.

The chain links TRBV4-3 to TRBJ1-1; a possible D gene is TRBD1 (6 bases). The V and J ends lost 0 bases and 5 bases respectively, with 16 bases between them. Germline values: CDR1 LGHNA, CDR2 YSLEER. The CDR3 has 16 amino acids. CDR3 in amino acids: CASSQDSRGPNTEAFF. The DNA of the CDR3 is TGCGCCAGCAGCCAAGATAGCAGGGGACCAAATACTGAAGCTTTCTTT.

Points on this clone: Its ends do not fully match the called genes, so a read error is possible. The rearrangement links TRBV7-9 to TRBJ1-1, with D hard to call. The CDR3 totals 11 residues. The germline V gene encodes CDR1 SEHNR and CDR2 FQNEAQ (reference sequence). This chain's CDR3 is CSSSTLTEAFF. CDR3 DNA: TGTTCCAGCAGCACTCTCACTGAAGCTTTCTTT.

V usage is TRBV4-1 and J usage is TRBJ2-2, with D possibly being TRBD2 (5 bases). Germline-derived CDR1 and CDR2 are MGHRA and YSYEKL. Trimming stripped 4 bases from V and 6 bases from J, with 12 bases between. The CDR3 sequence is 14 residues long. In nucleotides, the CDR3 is TGCGCCAGCAGCCCCTTACTAGTCGCCGGGGAGCTGTTTTTT. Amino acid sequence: CASSPLLVAGELFF.

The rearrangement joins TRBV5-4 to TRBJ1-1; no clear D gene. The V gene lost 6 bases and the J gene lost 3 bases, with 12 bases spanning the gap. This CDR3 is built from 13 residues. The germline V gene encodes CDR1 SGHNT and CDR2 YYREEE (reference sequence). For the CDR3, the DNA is TGTGCCAGCAACCTCGTGGGCGACACTGAAGCTTTCTTT. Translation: CASNLVGDTEAFF. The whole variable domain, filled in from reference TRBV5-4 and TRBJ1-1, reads ETGVTQSPTHLIKTRGQQVTLRCSSQSGHNTVSWYQQALGQGPQFIFQYYREEENGRGNFPPRFSGLQFPNYSSELNVNALELDDSALYLCASNLVGDTEAFFGQGTRLTVV.

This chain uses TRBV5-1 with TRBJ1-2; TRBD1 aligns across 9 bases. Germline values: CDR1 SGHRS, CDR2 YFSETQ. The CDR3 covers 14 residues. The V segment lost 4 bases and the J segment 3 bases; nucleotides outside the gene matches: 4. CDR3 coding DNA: TGCGCCAGCAGCCCGGGACAGGGACACTATGGCTACACCTTC. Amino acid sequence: CASSPGQGHYGYTF.

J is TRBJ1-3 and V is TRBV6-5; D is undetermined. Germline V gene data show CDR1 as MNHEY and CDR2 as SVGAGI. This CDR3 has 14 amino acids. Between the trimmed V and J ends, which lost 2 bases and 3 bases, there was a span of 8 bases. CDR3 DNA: TGTGCCAGCAGTTACCGCGCTAGTGGAAACACCATATATTTT. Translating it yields CASSYRASGNTIYF.

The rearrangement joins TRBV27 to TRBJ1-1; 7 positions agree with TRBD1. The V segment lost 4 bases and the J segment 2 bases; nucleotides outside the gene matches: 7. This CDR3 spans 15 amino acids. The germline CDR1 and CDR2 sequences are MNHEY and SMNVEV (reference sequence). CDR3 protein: CASSSWDSRNTEAFF. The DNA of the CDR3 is TGTGCCAGCAGTTCGTGGGACAGTCGAAACACTGAAGCTTTCTTT.

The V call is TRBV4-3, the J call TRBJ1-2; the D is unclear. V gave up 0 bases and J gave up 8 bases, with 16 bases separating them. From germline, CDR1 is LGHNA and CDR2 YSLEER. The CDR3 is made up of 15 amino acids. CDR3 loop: CASSQDHTASGGYTF. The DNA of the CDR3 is TGCGCCAGCAGCCAAGATCATACGGCCTCGGGGGGCTACACCTTC.

CDR3 region: CASSWGGLTDEQFF. CDR3 nucleotides: TGTGCCAGCAGCTGGGGGGGGCTAACGGATGAGCAGTTCTTC. V and J are TRBV7-9 and TRBJ2-1, with D possibly being TRBD2 (7 bases). CDR1 SEHNR and CDR2 FQNEAQ come from the germline V gene (reference sequence). V shed 4 bases and J shed 8 bases, with 15 bases lying between them. This CDR3 is 14 amino acids long.

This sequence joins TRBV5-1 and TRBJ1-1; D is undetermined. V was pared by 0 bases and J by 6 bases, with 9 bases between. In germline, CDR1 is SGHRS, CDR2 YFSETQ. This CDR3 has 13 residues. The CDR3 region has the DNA TGCGCCAGCAGCTTGGTCCGGGATGCTGAAGCTTTCTTT. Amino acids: CASSLVRDAEAFF.

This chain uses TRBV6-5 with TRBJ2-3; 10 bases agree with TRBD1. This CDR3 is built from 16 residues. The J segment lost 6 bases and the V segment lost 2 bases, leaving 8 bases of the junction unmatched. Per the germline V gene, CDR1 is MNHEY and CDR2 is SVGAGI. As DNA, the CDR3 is TGTGCCAGCAGTTACGGGGAGGGACAGGGGATCGATACGCAGTATTTT. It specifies CASSYGEGQGIDTQYF.

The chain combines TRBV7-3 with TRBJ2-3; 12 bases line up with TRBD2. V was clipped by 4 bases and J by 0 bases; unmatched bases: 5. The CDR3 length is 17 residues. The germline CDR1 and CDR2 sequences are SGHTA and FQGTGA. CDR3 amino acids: CASSSGLAGPSTDTQYF. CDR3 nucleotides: TGTGCCAGCAGCTCCGGACTAGCGGGACCTAGCACAGATACGCAGTATTTT.

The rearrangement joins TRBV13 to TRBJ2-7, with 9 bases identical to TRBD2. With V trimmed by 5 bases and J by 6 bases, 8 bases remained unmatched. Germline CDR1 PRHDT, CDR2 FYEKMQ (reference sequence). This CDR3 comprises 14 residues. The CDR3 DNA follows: TGTGCCAGCAGCGCAGCGGGGGGACCACTCGAGCAGTACTTC. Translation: CASSAAGGPLEQYF.

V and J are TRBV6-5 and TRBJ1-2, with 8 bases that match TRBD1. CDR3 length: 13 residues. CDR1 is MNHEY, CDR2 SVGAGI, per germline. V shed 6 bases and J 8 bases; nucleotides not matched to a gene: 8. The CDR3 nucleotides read TGTGCCAGCAGGCAGGACAGGGCGAGCGGCTACACCTTC. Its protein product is CASRQDRASGYTF.

The CDR3: CASGAAEIQGYQPQHF. The DNA of the CDR3 is TGTGCCAGTGGCGCAGCGGAGATACAGGGGTACCAGCCCCAGCATTTT. The V and J genes are TRBV19 and TRBJ1-5, with 7 bases matching TRBD1. Looked up from germline, CDR1 is LNHDA and CDR2 is SQIVND (reference sequence). Unmatched junction bases numbered 17, after V lost 8 bases and J lost 7 bases. The CDR3 contains 16 residues.

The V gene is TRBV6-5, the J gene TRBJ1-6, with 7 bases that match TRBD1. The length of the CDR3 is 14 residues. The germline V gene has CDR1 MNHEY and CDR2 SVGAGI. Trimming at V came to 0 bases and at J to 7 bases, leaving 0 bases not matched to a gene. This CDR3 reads CASSYSGGNSPLHF. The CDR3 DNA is TGTGCCAGCAGTTACTCAGGGGGCAATTCACCCCTCCACTTT.

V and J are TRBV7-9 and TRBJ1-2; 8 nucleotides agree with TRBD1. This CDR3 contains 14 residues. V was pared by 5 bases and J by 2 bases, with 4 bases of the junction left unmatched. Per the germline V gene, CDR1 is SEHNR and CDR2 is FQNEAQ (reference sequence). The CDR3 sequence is CASSGDRGNYGYTF. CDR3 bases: TGTGCCAGCAGCGGCGACAGGGGAAACTATGGCTACACCTTC.

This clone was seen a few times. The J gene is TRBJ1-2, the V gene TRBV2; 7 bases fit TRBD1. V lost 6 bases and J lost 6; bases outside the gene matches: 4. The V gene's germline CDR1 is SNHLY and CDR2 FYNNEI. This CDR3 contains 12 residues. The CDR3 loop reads CASRTGLNGYTF. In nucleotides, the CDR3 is TGTGCCAGCAGGACAGGGCTAAATGGCTACACCTTC. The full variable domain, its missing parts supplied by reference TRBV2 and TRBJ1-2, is EPEVTQTPSHQVTQMGQEVILRCVPISNHLYFYWYRQILGQKVEFLVSFYNNEISEKSEIFDDQFSVERPDGSNFTLKIRSTKLEDSAMYFCASRTGLNGYTFGSGTRLTVV.

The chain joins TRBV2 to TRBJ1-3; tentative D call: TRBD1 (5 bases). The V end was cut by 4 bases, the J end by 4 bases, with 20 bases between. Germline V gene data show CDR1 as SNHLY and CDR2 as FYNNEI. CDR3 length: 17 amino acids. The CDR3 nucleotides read TGTGCCAGCAGTGCCTCACCCCAGGGAAGCTTCGGAAACACCATATATTTT. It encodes CASSASPQGSFGNTIYF. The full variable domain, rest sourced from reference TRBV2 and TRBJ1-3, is EPEVTQTPSHQVTQMGQEVILRCVPISNHLYFYWYRQILGQKVEFLVSFYNNEISEKSEIFDDQFSVERPDGSNFTLKIRSTKLEDSAMYFCASSASPQGSFGNTIYFGEGSWLTVV.

CDR3 coding DNA: TGTGCCAGCAGTCTTGGGACAGGGCCCAATCAGCCCCAGCATTTT. Its protein product is CASSLGTGPNQPQHF. V and J are TRBV27 and TRBJ1-5; TRBD1 matches at 9 bases. This CDR3 spans 15 amino acids. V was clipped by 5 bases and J by 3 bases; unmatched bases: 5. Germline values: CDR1 MNHEY, CDR2 SMNVEV (reference sequence).

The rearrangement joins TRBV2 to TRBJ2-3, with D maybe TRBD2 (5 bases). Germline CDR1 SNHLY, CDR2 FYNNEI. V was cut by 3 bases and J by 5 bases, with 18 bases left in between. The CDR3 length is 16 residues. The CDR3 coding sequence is TGTGCCAGCAGTGAGAGAGGAGAAGGAGCGGTAGATACGCAGTATTTT. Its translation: CASSERGEGAVDTQYF.

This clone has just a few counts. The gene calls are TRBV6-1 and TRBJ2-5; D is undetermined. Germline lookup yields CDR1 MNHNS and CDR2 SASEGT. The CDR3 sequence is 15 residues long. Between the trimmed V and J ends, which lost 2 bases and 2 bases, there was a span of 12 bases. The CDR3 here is CASSELKGVQETQYF. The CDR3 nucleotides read TGTGCCAGCAGTGAATTGAAAGGAGTTCAAGAGACCCAGTACTTC.

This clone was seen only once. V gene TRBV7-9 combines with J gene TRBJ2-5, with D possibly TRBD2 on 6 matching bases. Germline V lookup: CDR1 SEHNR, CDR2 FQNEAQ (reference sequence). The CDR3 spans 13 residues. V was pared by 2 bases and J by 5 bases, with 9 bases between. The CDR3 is CASSLYGGETQYF. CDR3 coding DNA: TGTGCCAGCAGCTTATATGGGGGGGAGACCCAGTACTTC.

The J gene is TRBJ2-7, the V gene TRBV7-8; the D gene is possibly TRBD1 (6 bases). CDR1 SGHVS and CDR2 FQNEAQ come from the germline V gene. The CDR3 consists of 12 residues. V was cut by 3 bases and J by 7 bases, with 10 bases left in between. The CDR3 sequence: CASSFFRGEQYF. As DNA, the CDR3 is TGTGCCAGCAGCTTCTTTAGGGGGGAGCAGTACTTC. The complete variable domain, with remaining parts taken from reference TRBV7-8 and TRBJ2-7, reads GAGVSQSPRYKVAKRGQDVALRCDPISGHVSLFWYQQALGQGPEFLTYFQNEAQLDKSGLPSDRFFAERPEGSVSTLKIQRTQQEDSAVYLCASSFFRGEQYFGPGTRLTVT.

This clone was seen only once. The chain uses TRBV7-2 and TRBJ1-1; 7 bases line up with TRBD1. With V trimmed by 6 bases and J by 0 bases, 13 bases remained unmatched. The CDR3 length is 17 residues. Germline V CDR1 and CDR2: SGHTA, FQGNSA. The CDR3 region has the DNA TGTGCCAGCAGAACGAATACAGGGGCCTCCGTGAACACTGAAGCTTTCTTT. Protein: CASRTNTGASVNTEAFF.

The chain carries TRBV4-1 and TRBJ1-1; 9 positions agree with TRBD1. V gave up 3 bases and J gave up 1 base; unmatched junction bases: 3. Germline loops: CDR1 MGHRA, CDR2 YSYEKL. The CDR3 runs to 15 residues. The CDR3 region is CASSQGQGSNTEAFF. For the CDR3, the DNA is TGCGCCAGCAGCCAGGGACAGGGATCGAACACTGAAGCTTTCTTT.